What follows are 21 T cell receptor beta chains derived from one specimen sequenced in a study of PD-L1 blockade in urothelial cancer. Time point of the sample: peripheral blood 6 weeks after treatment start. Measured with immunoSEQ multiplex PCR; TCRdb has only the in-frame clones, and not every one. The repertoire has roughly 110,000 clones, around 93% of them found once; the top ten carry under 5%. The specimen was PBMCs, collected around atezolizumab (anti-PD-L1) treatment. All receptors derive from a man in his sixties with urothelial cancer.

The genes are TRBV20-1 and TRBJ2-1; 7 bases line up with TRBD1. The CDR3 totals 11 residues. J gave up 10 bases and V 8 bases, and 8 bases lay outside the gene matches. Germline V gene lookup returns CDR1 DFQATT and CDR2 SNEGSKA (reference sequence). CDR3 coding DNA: TGCAGTTTAAGGGGGCGGAAAGAGCAGTTCTTC. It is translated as CSLRGRKEQFF.

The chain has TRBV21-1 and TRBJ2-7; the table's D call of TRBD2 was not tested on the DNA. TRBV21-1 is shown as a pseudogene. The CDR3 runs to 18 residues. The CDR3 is CASSKALFRTSGDYEQYF. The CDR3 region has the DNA TGTGCCAGCAGCAAAGCGCTTTTTAGGACTAGCGGGGACTACGAGCAGTACTTC.

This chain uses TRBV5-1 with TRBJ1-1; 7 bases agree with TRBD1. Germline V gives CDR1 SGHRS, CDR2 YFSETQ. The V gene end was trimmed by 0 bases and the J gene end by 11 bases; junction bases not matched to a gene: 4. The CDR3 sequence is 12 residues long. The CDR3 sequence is CASSLEAGGAFF. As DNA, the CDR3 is TGCGCCAGCAGCTTGGAGGCAGGGGGGGCTTTCTTT.

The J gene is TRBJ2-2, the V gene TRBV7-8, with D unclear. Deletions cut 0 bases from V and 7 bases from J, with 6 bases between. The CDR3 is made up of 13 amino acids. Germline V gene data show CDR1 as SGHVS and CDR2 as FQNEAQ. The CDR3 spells CASSLAIYGELFF. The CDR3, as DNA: TGTGCCAGCAGCTTAGCGATCTACGGGGAGCTGTTTTTT.

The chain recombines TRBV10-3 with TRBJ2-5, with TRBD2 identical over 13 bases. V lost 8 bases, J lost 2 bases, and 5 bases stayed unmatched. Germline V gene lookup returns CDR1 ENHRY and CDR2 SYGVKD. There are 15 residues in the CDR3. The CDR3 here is CAIGTSGVTQETQYF. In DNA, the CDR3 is TGTGCCATCGGGACTAGCGGGGTAACACAAGAGACCCAGTACTTC.

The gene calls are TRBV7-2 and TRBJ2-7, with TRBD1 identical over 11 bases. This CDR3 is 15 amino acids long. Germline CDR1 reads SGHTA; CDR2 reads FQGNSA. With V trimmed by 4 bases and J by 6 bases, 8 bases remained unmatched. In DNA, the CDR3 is TGTGCCAGCAGCTCCACGACCGGGACAGGGGGCGAGCAGTACTTC. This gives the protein CASSSTTGTGGEQYF.

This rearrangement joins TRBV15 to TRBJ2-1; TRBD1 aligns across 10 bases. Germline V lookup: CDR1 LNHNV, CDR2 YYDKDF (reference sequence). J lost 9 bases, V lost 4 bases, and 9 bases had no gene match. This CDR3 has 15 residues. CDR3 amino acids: CATSTRDRGISEQFF. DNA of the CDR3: TGTGCCACCAGCACCAGGGACAGGGGAATCAGTGAGCAGTTCTTC.

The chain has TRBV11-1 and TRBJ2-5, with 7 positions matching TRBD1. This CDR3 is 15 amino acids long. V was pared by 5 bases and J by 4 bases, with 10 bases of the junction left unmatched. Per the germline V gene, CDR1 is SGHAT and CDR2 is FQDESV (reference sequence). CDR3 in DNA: TGTGCCAGCAGCCCCACCGCGACAGGGCTAGAGACCCAGTACTTC. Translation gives CASSPTATGLETQYF.

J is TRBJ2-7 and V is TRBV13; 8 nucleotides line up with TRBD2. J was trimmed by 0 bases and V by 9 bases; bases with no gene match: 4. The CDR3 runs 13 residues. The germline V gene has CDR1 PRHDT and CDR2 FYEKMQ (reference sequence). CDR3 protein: CARKSGSSYEQYF. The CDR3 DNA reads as TGTGCCAGGAAAAGCGGGAGCTCCTACGAGCAGTACTTC.

The CDR3 bases are TGCGCCAGCAGCCTAGCTGCAACAGCAATGAACACTGAAGCTTTCTTT. This gives the protein CASSLAATAMNTEAFF. This sequence joins TRBV5-1 and TRBJ1-1, with unresolved D. Trimming stripped 4 bases from V and 0 bases from J, with 16 bases between. The CDR3 is 16 amino acids. Germline V gene lookup returns CDR1 SGHRS and CDR2 YFSETQ.

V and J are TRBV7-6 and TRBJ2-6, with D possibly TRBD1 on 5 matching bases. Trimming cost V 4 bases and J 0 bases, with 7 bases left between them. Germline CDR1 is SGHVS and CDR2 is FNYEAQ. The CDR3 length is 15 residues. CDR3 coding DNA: TGTGCCAGCAGCTCGACAGCCTCTGGGGCCAACGTCCTGACTTTC. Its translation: CASSSTASGANVLTF. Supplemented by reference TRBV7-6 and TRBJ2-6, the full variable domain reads GAGVSQSPRYKVTKRGQDVALRCDPISGHVSLYWYRQALGQGPEFLTYFNYEAQQDKSGLPNDRFSAERPEGSISTLTIQRTEQRDSAMYRCASSSTASGANVLTFGAGSRLTVL.

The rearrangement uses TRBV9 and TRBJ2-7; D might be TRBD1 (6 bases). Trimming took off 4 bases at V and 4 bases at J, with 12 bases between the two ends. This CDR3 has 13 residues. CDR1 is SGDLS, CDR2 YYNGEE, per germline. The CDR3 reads CASSLRTDYEQYF. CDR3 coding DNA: TGTGCCAGCAGCCTTAGGACAGATTACGAGCAGTACTTC.

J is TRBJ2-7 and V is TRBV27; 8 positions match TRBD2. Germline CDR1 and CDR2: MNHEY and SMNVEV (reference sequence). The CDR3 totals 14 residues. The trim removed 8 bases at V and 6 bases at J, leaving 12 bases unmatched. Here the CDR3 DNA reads TGTGCCAGCCGTCTTTCGGGACTAGAGTCCGAGCAGTACTTC. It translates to CASRLSGLESEQYF.

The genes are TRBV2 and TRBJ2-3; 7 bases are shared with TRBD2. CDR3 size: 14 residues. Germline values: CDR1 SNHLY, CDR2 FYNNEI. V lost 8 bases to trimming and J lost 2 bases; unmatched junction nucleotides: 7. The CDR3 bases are TGTGCCAGCCTTCTAGCGGAGACCACAGATACGCAGTATTTT. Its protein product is CASLLAETTDTQYF.

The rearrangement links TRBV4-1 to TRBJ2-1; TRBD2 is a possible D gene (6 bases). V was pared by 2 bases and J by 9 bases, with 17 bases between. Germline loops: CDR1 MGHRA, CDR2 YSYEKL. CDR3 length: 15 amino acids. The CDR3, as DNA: TGCGCCAGCAGCCAATTGGGACGGGGGATCGGTGAGCAGTTCTTC. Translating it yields CASSQLGRGIGEQFF.

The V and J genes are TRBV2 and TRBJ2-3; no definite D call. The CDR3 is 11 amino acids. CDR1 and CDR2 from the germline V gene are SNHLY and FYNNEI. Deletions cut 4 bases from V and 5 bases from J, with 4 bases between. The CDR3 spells CASSARDTQYF. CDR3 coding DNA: TGTGCCAGCAGTGCCCGAGATACGCAGTATTTT.

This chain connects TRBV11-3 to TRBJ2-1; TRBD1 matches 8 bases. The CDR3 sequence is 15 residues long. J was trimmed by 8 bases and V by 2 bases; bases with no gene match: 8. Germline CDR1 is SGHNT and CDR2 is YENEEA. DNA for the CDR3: TGTGCCAGCAGCTTAAGGACAGGGCCCCGAGATGAGCAGTTCTTC. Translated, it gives CASSLRTGPRDEQFF.

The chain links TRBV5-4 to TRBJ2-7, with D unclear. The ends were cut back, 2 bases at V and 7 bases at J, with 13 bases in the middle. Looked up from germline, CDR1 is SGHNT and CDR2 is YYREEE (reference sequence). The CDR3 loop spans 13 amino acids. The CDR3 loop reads CASSFSPADEQYF. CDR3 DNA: TGTGCCAGCAGCTTTAGCCCGGCGGATGAGCAGTACTTC.

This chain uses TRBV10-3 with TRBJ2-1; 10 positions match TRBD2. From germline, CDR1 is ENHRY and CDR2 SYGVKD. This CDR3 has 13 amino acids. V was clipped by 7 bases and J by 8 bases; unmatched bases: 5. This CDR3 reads CAIKREGPHEQFF. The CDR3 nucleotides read TGTGCCATCAAGCGGGAGGGGCCCCATGAGCAGTTCTTC.

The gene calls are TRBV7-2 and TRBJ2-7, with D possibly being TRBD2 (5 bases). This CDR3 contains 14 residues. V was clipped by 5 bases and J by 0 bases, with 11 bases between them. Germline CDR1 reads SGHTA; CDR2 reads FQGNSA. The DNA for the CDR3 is TGTGCCAGCAGCCCTCTAGCTAGCTCCTACGAGCAGTACTTC. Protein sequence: CASSPLASSYEQYF.

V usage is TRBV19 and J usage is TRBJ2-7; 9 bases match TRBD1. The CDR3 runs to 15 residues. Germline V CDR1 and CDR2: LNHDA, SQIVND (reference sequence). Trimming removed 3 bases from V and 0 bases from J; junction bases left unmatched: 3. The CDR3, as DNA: TGTGCCAGTAGTATTGGGGGACAGGGCTCCTACGAGCAGTACTTC. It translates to CASSIGGQGSYEQYF.